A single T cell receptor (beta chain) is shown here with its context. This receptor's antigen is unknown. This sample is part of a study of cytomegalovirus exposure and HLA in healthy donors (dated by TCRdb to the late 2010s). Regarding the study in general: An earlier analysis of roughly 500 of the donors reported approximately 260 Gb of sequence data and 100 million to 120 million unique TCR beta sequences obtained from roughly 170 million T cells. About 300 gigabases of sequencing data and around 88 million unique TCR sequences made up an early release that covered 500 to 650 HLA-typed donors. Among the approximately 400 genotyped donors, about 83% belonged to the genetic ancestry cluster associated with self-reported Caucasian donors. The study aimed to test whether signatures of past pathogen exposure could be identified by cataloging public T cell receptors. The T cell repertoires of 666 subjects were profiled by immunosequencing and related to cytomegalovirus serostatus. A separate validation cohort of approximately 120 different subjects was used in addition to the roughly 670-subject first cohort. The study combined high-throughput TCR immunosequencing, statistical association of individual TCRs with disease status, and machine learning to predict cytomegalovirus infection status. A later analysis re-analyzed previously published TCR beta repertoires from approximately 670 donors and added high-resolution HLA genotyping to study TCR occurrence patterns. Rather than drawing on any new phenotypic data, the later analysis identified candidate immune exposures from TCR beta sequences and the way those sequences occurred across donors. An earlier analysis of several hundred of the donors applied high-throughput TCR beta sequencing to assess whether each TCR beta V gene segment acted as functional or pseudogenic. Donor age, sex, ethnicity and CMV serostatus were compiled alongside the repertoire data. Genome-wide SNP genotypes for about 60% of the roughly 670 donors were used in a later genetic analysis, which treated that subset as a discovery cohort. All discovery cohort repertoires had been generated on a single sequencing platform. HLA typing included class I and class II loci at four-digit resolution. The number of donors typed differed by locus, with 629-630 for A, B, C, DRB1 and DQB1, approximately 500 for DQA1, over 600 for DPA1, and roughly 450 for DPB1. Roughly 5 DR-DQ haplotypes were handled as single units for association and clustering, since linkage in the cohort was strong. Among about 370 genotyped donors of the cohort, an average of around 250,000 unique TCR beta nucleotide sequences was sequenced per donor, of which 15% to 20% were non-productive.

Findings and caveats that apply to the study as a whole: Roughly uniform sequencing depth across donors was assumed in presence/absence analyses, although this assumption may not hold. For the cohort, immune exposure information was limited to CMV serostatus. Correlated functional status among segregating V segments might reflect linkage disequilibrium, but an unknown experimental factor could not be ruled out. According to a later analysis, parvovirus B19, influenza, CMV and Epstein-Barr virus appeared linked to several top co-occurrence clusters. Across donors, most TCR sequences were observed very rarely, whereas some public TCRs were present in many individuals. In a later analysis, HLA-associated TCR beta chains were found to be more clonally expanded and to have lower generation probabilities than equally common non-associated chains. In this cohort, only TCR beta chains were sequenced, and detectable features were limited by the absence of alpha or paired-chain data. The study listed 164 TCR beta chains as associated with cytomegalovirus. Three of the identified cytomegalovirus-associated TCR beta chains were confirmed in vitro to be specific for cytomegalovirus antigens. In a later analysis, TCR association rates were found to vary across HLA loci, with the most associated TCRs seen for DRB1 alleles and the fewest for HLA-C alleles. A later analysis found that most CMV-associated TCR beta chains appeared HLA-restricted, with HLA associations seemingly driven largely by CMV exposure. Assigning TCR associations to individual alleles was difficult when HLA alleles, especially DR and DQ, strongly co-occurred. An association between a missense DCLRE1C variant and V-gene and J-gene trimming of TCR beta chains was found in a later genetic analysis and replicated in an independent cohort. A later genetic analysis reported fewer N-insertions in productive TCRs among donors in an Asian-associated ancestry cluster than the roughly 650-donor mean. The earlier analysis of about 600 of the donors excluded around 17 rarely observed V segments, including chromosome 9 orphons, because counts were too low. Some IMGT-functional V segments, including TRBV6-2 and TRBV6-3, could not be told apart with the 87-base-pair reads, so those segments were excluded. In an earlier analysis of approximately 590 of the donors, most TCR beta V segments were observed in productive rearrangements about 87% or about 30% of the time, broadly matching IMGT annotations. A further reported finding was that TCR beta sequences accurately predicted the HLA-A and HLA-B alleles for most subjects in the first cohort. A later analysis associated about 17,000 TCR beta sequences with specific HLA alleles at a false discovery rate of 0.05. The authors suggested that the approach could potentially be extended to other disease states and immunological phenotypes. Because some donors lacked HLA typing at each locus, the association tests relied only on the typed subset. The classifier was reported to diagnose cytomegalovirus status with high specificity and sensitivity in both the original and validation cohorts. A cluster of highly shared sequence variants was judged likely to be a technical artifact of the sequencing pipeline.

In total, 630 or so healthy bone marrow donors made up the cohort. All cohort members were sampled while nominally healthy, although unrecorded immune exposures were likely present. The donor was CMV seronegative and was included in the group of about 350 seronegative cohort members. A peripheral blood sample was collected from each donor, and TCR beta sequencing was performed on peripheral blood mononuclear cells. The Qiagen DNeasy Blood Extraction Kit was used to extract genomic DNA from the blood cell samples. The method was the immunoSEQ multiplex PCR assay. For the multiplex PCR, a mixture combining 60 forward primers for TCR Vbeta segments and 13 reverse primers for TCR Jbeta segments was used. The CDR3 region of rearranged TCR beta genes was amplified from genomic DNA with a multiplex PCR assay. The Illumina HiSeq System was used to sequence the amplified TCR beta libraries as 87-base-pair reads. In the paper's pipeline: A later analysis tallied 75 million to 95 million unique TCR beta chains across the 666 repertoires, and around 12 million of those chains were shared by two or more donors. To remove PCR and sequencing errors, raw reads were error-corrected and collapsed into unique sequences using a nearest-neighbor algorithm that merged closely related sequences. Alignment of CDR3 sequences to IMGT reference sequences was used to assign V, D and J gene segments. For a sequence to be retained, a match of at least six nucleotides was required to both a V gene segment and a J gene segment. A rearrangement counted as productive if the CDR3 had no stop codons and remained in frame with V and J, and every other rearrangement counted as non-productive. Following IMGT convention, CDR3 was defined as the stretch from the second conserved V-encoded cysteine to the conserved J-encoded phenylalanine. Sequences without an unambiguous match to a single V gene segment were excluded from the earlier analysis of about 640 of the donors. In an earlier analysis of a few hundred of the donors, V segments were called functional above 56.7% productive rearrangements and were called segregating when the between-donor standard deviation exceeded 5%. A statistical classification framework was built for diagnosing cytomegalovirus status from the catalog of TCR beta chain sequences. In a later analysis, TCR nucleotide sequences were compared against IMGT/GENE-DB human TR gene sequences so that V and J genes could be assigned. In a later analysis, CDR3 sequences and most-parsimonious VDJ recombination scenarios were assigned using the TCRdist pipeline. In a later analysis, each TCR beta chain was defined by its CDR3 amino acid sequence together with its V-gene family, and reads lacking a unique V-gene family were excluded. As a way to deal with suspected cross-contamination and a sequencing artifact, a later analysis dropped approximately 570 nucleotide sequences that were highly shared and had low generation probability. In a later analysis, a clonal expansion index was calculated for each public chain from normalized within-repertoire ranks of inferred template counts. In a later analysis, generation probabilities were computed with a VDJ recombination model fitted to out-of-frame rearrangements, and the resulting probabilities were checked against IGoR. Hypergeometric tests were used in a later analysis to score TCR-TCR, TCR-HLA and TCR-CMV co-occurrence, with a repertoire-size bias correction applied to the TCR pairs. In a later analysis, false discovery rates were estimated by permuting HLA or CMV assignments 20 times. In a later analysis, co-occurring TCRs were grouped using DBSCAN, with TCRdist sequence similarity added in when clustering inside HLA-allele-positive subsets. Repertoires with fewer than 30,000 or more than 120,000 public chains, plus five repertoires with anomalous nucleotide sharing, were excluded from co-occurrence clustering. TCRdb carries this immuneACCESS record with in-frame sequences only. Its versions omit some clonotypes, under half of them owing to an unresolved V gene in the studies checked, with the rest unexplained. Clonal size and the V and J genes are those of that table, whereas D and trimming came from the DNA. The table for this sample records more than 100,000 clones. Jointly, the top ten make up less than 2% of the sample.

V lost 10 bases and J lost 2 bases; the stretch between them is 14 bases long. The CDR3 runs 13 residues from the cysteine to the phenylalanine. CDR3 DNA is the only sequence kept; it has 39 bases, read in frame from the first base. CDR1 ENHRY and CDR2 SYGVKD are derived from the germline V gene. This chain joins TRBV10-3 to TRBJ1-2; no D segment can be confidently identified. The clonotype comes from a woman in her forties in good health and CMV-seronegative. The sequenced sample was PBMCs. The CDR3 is CATWAQENYGYTF. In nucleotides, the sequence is TGTGCCACTTGGGCCCAGGAAAACTATGGCTACACCTTC.